A selection of T cell receptor beta chains follows, all from one sample in a study of T-cell reconstitution after alpha-beta-depleted transplantation in children. TCRdb used MiXCR to reprocess the PCR reads, holding one entry per CDR3 protein. The sample includes approximately 20,000 distinct CDR3 sequences, about an eighth of them seen just once. This specimen was PBMCs, mostly from graft donor cells, taken 60 days after TCRalphabeta/CD19-depleted stem cell transplant. The receptors stem from a female patient aged 2-9 years who had a stem cell transplant for congenital amegakaryocytic thrombocytopenia, so the T cells may come from the graft donor. Both conserved end residues are trimmed from each CDR3. Not every row has a clone size; where given, it reads once, few, many or a size class.

len	v_gene	j_gene	abundance	CDR3aa
9	TRBV3-1	TRBJ2-3	many	ASSQADTQY
13	TRBV20-1	TRBJ2-3	medium-sized	SAREASGSGDTQY
13	TRBV6-5	TRBJ2-3	few	ASSRLAGGPDTQY
13	TRBV3-1	TRBJ2-3	.	ASCPGQSSTDTQY
13	TRBV20-1	TRBJ1-4	.	SATLDSSTNEKLF
15	TRBV29-1	TRBJ2-1	many	SVETSGRESSYNEQF
12	TRBV11-2	TRBJ2-3	many	ASSLGLTPDTQY
12	TRBV7-2	TRBJ1-5	many	ASSFRTGNQPQH
14	TRBV6-1	TRBJ2-5	many	ASSEWVAGGGETQY
11	TRBV27	TRBJ2-5	many	ASSGGGWGTQY
14	TRBV7-9	TRBJ1-5	many	ASSLDGGGYNQPQH
13	TRBV5-4	TRBJ2-7	many	ASSPSSGTAYEQY
14	TRBV4-1	TRBJ2-7	many	ASSQSGRRAFDEQY
13	TRBV19	TRBJ2-1	.	ASRARDRGHNEQF
12	TRBV11-2	TRBJ2-1	many	ASSPVGSYNEQF
10	TRBV27	TRBJ2-2	many	ASRGLNGELF
9	TRBV15	TRBJ1-1	many	ATSRGGTAF
12	TRBV20-1	TRBJ2-1	many	SAGRMGGYNEQF
13	TRBV5-1	TRBJ2-7	medium-sized	ASSQIAGGTYEQY
16	TRBV19	TRBJ2-2	many	ASSIASTLTLNTGELF
11	TRBV6-5	TRBJ2-1	many	ASTRLAGNEQF
15	TRBV6-1	TRBJ1-6	.	AAQGQGDFLGNSPLH
9	TRBV12-3/TRBV12-4	TRBJ2-3	many	ASSLLREQY
13	TRBV6-1	TRBJ1-1	.	ASNPLHYRDTEAF
14	TRBV25-1	TRBJ1-4	many	ASSESAWGTNEKLF
12	TRBV7-8	TRBJ2-1	medium-sized	ASSRLARYNEQF
12	TRBV20-1	TRBJ2-3	many	SAVLAGSTDTQY
11	TRBV9	TRBJ1-5	many	ASSVAPDQPQH
10	TRBV28	TRBJ1-3	.	ASRFPGNTIY
16	TRBV11-2	TRBJ2-7	many	ASSFPQLAGDPLYEQY
10	TRBV20-1	TRBJ2-5	many	SVRTGGETQY
14	TRBV5-4	TRBJ2-2	many	ASSFSGRADTGELF
13	TRBV3-1	TRBJ2-1	many	ASSLVGLAYNEQF